These 22 T cell receptor beta chains came from one sample sequenced in a study of blood T cell repertoires in COVID-19. The table came from immunoSEQ multiplex PCR; TCRdb's copy has only in-frame clones and leaves some out. The sample lists about 260,000 clones, roughly 79% seen once, with over 1.5% in the top ten. The source material was peripheral blood. The receptors here all came from a woman aged 80 or older with acute or convalescent COVID-19.

This chain links TRBV27 with TRBJ2-7, with 7 bases matching TRBD1. V dropped 7 bases and J dropped 4; count of bases not matched to a gene: 10. Per the germline V gene, CDR1 is MNHEY and CDR2 is SMNVEV (reference sequence). This CDR3 comprises 14 residues. The CDR3 DNA follows: TGTGCCAGCACCCGGACAGGCCCCAATTACGAGCAGTACTTC. Translating it yields CASTRTGPNYEQYF.

This sequence joins TRBV5-1 and TRBJ1-5, with 8 bases that match TRBD1. V shed 0 bases and J 7 bases; nucleotides not matched to a gene: 6. This CDR3 spans 15 amino acids. Germline V gene data show CDR1 as SGHRS and CDR2 as YFSETQ. The CDR3 sequence: CASSLGTGSEQPQHF. DNA of the CDR3: TGCGCCAGCAGCTTGGGGACAGGGTCAGAGCAGCCCCAGCATTTT. Using reference TRBV5-1 and TRBJ1-5 for the parts outside the CDR3, the full variable domain is KAGVTQTPRYLIKTRGQQVTLSCSPISGHRSVSWYQQTPGQGLQFLFEYFSETQRNKGNFPGRFSGRQFSNSRSEMNVSTLELGDSALYLCASSLGTGSEQPQHFGDGTRLSIL.

This chain links TRBV14 with TRBJ1-4; 10 bases match TRBD1. The CDR3 contains 17 residues. V dropped 0 bases and J dropped 7; count of bases not matched to a gene: 8. Germline CDR1 is SGHDN and CDR2 is FVKESK. For the CDR3, the DNA is TGTGCCAGCAGCCAAGATTTCCCGGGACAGGGGACTGAAAAACTGTTTTTT. Encoded protein: CASSQDFPGQGTEKLFF.

The rearrangement links TRBV11-3 to TRBJ2-2; tentatively, D is TRBD1 (6 bases). Trimming removed 4 bases from V and 2 bases from J, with 11 bases in between. Per germline, CDR1 SGHNT and CDR2 YENEEA. The CDR3 loop spans 15 amino acids. The CDR3 region has the DNA TGTGCCAGCAGCTCCAGGACAGTCAACACCGGGGAGCTGTTTTTT. Its translation: CASSSRTVNTGELFF.

This clone has a count of ten or more. This chain connects TRBV5-4 to TRBJ1-2, with a possible D match to TRBD1 (6 bases). V was trimmed by 4 bases and J by 4 bases, leaving 17 bases between them. Germline V CDR1 and CDR2: SGHNT, YYREEE (reference sequence). The CDR3 is 15 amino acids. CDR3 region: CASSPDPQGRYGYTF. The CDR3 nucleotides are TGTGCCAGCAGCCCGGACCCACAGGGTCGCTATGGCTACACCTTC.

The gene calls are TRBV6-1 and TRBJ1-1; perhaps TRBD1 as D (5 bases). This CDR3 region has 13 residues. V was trimmed by 3 bases and J by 5 bases, leaving 10 bases between them. Germline assignment: CDR1 MNHNS and CDR2 SASEGT. The CDR3 DNA is TGTGCCAGCAGTGAGCCAGGGCGAACTGAAGCTTTCTTT. This encodes CASSEPGRTEAFF.

In this sample, this clone turned up a few times. J is TRBJ2-5 and V is TRBV5-4; TRBD2 aligns across 7 bases. The CDR3 extends over 16 amino acids. Looked up from germline, CDR1 is SGHNT and CDR2 is YYREEE (reference sequence). V lost 1 base and J lost 4; bases outside the gene matches: 10. This CDR3 reads CASSLRTRASVETQYF. The CDR3 nucleotides are TGTGCCAGCAGCTTGAGGACTAGAGCTTCGGTAGAGACCCAGTACTTC. The complete variable domain, with remaining parts taken from reference TRBV5-4 and TRBJ2-5, reads ETGVTQSPTHLIKTRGQQVTLRCSSQSGHNTVSWYQQALGQGPQFIFQYYREEENGRGNFPPRFSGLQFPNYSSELNVNALELDDSALYLCASSLRTRASVETQYFGPGTRLLVL.

The chain links TRBV28 to TRBJ1-2, with a tentative D call TRBD1 (5 bases). This CDR3 region has 14 residues. Between the trimmed V and J ends, which lost 7 bases and 4 bases, there was a span of 16 bases. CDR1 MDHEN and CDR2 SYDVKM come from the germline V gene. The CDR3 protein is CASTSSGTLYGYTF. The CDR3 DNA sequence: TGTGCCAGCACCAGCAGCGGGACCCTCTATGGCTACACCTTC.

The V gene is TRBV4-1, the J gene TRBJ2-1, with D possibly matching TRBD2 (6 bases). Trimming removed 0 bases from V and 8 bases from J, with 17 bases in between. Germline V CDR1 and CDR2: MGHRA, YSYEKL. The CDR3 contains 16 residues. This CDR3 is CASSQETTRMYDEQFF. DNA for the CDR3: TGCGCCAGCAGCCAAGAAACGACTAGGATGTACGATGAGCAGTTCTTC.

The rearrangement uses TRBV6-1 and TRBJ2-1; 7 bases line up with TRBD1. CDR1 is MNHNS, CDR2 SASEGT, per germline. CDR3 length: 15 amino acids. Unmatched junction bases numbered 5, after V lost 0 bases and J lost 6 bases. This CDR3 is CASSEAGTAFNEQFF. The CDR3 DNA follows: TGTGCCAGCAGTGAAGCCGGGACAGCCTTCAATGAGCAGTTCTTC.

The V call is TRBV18, the J call TRBJ1-2; 9 bases agree with TRBD1. Germline CDR1 reads KGHSH; CDR2 reads LQKENI. The V and J ends lost 6 bases and 4 bases, in that order; junction bases with no gene match: 9. The CDR3 sequence is 15 residues long. The CDR3 loop reads CASSPGTGKVYGYTF. The CDR3 DNA is TGTGCCAGCTCCCCTGGGACAGGGAAGGTCTATGGCTACACCTTC.

V and J are TRBV19 and TRBJ2-1, with 9 bases identical to TRBD2. The CDR3 covers 15 residues. CDR1 is LNHDA and CDR2 is SQIVND in the germline V gene (reference sequence). V trimming: 4 bases; J trimming: 5 bases; junction bases outside the gene matches: 6. CDR3 DNA sequence: TGTGCCAGTAGTAGGTGGCTAGCGGGGAACAATGAGCAGTTCTTC. It codes for CASSRWLAGNNEQFF.

There are a few counts of this clone. The chain uses TRBV2 and TRBJ1-3; D gene unclear. This CDR3 is 15 amino acids long. Trimming took off 2 bases at V and 0 bases at J, with 8 bases between the two ends. Looked up from germline, CDR1 is SNHLY and CDR2 is FYNNEI. In DNA, the CDR3 is TGTGCCAGCAGTGAAATGGAGATCTCTGGAAACACCATATATTTT. It codes for CASSEMEISGNTIYF.

With respect to this clone: At the DNA level, this CDR3 is encoded by other sequences in the same sample as well. The chain combines TRBV4-3 with TRBJ2-5, with 7 bases lining up with TRBD2. Looked up from germline, CDR1 is LGHNA and CDR2 is YSLEER. Unmatched junction bases numbered 2, after V lost 0 bases and J lost 1 base. The CDR3 has 15 amino acids. Written as DNA, the CDR3 is TGCGCCAGCAGCCAAGATCCGGGAGGCCAAGAGACCCAGTACTTC. It specifies CASSQDPGGQETQYF.

The chain joins TRBV7-8 to TRBJ2-7, with 8 nucleotides matching TRBD2. The CDR3 has 14 residues. V shed 5 bases, J shed 7 bases, and the junction held 10 bases outside the gene matches. Per germline, CDR1 SGHVS and CDR2 FQNEAQ. The CDR3 DNA reads TGTGCCAGCAGCGGTAGCGGGATCCCGAAGGAGCAGTACTTC. Amino acids: CASSGSGIPKEQYF.

V and J are TRBV9 and TRBJ2-1; TRBD2 aligns across 10 bases. Germline CDR1 is SGDLS and CDR2 is YYNGEE. J gave up 10 bases and V 2 bases, and 9 bases lay outside the gene matches. This CDR3 comprises 15 residues. The CDR3 bases are TGTGCCAGCAGCGTCAGCGGGGGGGCCGGTATAGAGCAGTTCTTC. It yields the protein CASSVSGGAGIEQFF. Full variable domain (outside the CDR3, taken from reference TRBV9 and TRBJ2-1): DSGVTQTPKHLITATGQRVTLRCSPRSGDLSVYWYQQSLDQGLQFLIQYYNGEERAKGNILERFSAQQFPDLHSELNLSSLELGDSALYFCASSVSGGAGIEQFFGPGTRLTVL.

J is TRBJ2-5 and V is TRBV5-4; D possibly corresponds to TRBD1 (5 bases). The germline gives CDR1 SGHNT, CDR2 YYREEE (reference sequence). V lost 4 bases and J 1 base, leaving 11 bases between the germline ends. This CDR3 is built from 14 residues. CDR3 in amino acids: CASSNLGAQETQYF. The CDR3 bases are TGTGCCAGCAGCAACCTAGGGGCCCAAGAGACCCAGTACTTC. Variable domain in full (rest from reference TRBV5-4 and TRBJ2-5): ETGVTQSPTHLIKTRGQQVTLRCSSQSGHNTVSWYQQALGQGPQFIFQYYREEENGRGNFPPRFSGLQFPNYSSELNVNALELDDSALYLCASSNLGAQETQYFGPGTRLLVL.

The rearrangement joins TRBV19 to TRBJ1-1; perhaps TRBD1 as D (6 bases). Germline V gene lookup returns CDR1 LNHDA and CDR2 SQIVND (reference sequence). This CDR3 region has 12 residues. V was cut by 9 bases and J by 10 bases, with 18 bases left in between. CDR3: CASGGQFWSAFF. The DNA for the CDR3 is TGTGCCAGCGGGGGGCAATTCTGGTCAGCTTTCTTT.

The rearrangement joins TRBV5-4 to TRBJ2-2; TRBD2 matches at 8 bases. J lost 2 bases, V lost 4 bases, and 13 bases had no gene match. This CDR3 region has 18 residues. Per the germline V gene, CDR1 is SGHNT and CDR2 is YYREEE (reference sequence). CDR3 sequence (DNA): TGTGCCAGCAGCCCGGGGGGGGAGGACCGACTAAACACCGGGGAGCTGTTTTTT. Translating it yields CASSPGGEDRLNTGELFF.

This rearrangement joins TRBV2 to TRBJ1-2; 9 bases match TRBD1. The V gene's germline CDR1 is SNHLY and CDR2 FYNNEI. The CDR3 loop spans 15 amino acids. V lost 1 base and J lost 4; bases outside the gene matches: 4. This chain's CDR3 is CASSEGGGQGYGYTF. The CDR3 DNA reads TGTGCCAGCAGTGAAGGAGGGGGACAGGGCTATGGCTACACCTTC. Drawing the rest from reference TRBV2 and TRBJ1-2, the complete variable domain is EPEVTQTPSHQVTQMGQEVILRCVPISNHLYFYWYRQILGQKVEFLVSFYNNEISEKSEIFDDQFSVERPDGSNFTLKIRSTKLEDSAMYFCASSEGGGQGYGYTFGSGTRLTVV.

This clone has more than one count but fewer than ten. The chain employs TRBV6-2 or TRBV6-3 and TRBJ1-1; D ambiguous. The CDR3 loop spans 14 amino acids. Per the germline V gene, CDR1 is MNHEY and CDR2 is SVGEGT. V shed 2 bases and J shed 5 bases, with 12 bases lying between them. The CDR3 bases are TGTGCCAGCAGTTACACGGCGGGGAGGACTGAAGCTTTCTTT. Protein: CASSYTAGRTEAFF.

The chain is built from TRBV4-3 and TRBJ2-1; the match to TRBD2 covers 14 bases. Looked up from germline, CDR1 is LGHNA and CDR2 is YSLEER. With 3 bases clipped from V and 6 bases from J, the junction kept 1 base outside the gene matches. This CDR3 contains 15 residues. The CDR3 nucleotides are TGCGCCAGCAGCCAGGGACTAGCGGGGGCCAATGAGCAGTTCTTC. This translates into CASSQGLAGANEQFF.